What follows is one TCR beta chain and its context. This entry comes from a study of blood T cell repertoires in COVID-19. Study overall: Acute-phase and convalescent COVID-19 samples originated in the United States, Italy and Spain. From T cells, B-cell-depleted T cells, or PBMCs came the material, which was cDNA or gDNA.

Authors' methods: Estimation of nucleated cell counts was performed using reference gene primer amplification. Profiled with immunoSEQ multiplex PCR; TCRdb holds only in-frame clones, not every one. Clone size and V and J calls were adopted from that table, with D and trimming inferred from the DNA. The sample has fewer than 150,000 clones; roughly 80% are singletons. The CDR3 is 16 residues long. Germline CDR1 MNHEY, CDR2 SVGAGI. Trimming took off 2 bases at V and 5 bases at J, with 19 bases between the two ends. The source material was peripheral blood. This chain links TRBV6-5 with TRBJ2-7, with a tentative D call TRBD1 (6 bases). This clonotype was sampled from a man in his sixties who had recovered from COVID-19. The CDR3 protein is CASSYGVLGGRDEQYF. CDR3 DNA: TGTGCCAGCAGTTACGGTGTACTAGGGGGAAGGGACGAGCAGTACTTC.